This is a list of T cell receptor beta chains from one sample in a study of regulatory T cells in long-lasting Graves disease. TCRdb re-derived calls from the multiplex PCR reads in MiXCR, one entry per CDR3 protein. The sample records fewer than 450,000 distinct CDR3 sequences, approximately 15% being singletons. This sample was shared with a second study, whose subject was T cells in Graves' hyperthyroidism and ophthalmopathy.

This specimen was peripheral blood mononuclear cells (PBMCs), taken at new diagnosis, from a patient treated with antithyroid drugs. These receptors were obtained from a woman aged 40 to 55 with Graves disease. Both conserved end residues are part of each CDR3. Fields, in order: J gene, V gene, clone size, D gene, CDR3 protein, CDR3 DNA. The D gene is left open where the match is weak. Clone size is not always given. Where it is, it says once, few, many or a class for expanded clones.

j_call: TRBJ1-5; v_call: TRBV19; clone_size: many; d_call: TRBD1; cdr3_aa: CASRDRAINQPQHF; cdr3_nt: TGTGCCAGCCGGGACAGGGCCATCAATCAGCCCCAGCATTTT
j_call: TRBJ2-7; v_call: TRBV12-3/TRBV12-4; clone_size: many; d_call: TRBD2; cdr3_aa: CASSAAGVSYEQYF; cdr3_nt: TGTGCCAGCAGTGCAGCGGGAGTGAGCTACGAGCAGTACTTC
j_call: TRBJ2-7; v_call: TRBV20-1; clone_size: few; d_call: TRBD1; cdr3_aa: CSARDNRGPIYEQYF; cdr3_nt: TGCAGTGCTAGAGATAACAGGGGGCCGATCTACGAGCAGTACTTC
j_call: TRBJ2-1; v_call: TRBV3-1; clone_size: many; d_call: TRBD2; cdr3_aa: CASSQQVLAGANEQFF; cdr3_nt: TGTGCCAGCAGCCAGCAGGTACTAGCGGGGGCTAATGAGCAGTTCTTC
j_call: TRBJ2-1; v_call: TRBV19; clone_size: .; d_call: TRBD2; cdr3_aa: CASTGTSARSYNEQFF; cdr3_nt: TGTGCCAGTACCGGGACTAGCGCCCGCTCCTACAATGAGCAGTTCTTC
j_call: TRBJ1-6; v_call: TRBV15; clone_size: .; d_call: TRBD1; cdr3_aa: CATSRDLPGQGNHSPLHF; cdr3_nt: TGTGCCACCAGCAGAGATCTTCCGGGACAGGGGAATCATTCACCCCTCCACTTT
j_call: TRBJ2-5; v_call: TRBV28; clone_size: many; d_call: .; cdr3_aa: CATSRRQQETQYF; cdr3_nt: TGTGCCACCTCGAGAAGACAGCAAGAGACCCAGTACTTC
j_call: TRBJ1-6; v_call: TRBV14; clone_size: few; d_call: .; cdr3_aa: CASSLGVGSPLHF; cdr3_nt: TGTGCCAGCAGCCTCGGGGTTGGGTCACCCCTCCACTTT
j_call: TRBJ2-7; v_call: TRBV5-4; clone_size: .; d_call: TRBD2; cdr3_aa: CASSLTGTSGRESSVPTYEQYF; cdr3_nt: TGTGCCAGCAGCCTGACGGGGACTAGCGGGAGGGAATCCTCGGTCCCCACCTACGAGCAGTACTTC
j_call: TRBJ2-2; v_call: TRBV29-1; clone_size: many; d_call: .; cdr3_aa: CSVEEGITGELFF; cdr3_nt: TGCAGCGTTGAAGAAGGGATCACCGGGGAGCTGTTTTTT
j_call: TRBJ2-2; v_call: TRBV7-9; clone_size: few; d_call: TRBD1; cdr3_aa: CASGRTGDTGELFF; cdr3_nt: TGTGCCAGCGGAAGGACAGGGGACACCGGGGAGCTGTTTTTT
j_call: TRBJ1-1; v_call: TRBV4-2; clone_size: few; d_call: .; cdr3_aa: CASSQGGGAEAFF; cdr3_nt: TGTGCCAGCAGCCAAGGGGGAGGGGCTGAAGCTTTCTTT
j_call: TRBJ2-7; v_call: TRBV10-3; clone_size: many; d_call: TRBD2; cdr3_aa: CAISESTSGASYEQYF; cdr3_nt: TGTGCCATCAGTGAGTCGACTAGCGGGGCATCCTACGAGCAGTACTTC
j_call: TRBJ2-5; v_call: TRBV11-3; clone_size: many; d_call: TRBD2; cdr3_aa: CASSRLAGYQETQYF; cdr3_nt: TGTGCCAGCAGTCGACTAGCGGGGTACCAAGAGACCCAGTACTTC
j_call: TRBJ2-1; v_call: TRBV3-1; clone_size: few; d_call: .; cdr3_aa: CASSQVTNEQFF; cdr3_nt: TGTGCCAGCAGCCAAGTCACCAATGAGCAGTTCTTC
j_call: TRBJ2-2; v_call: TRBV27; clone_size: once; d_call: .; cdr3_aa: CASSLKWGAGELFF; cdr3_nt: TGTGCCAGCAGTTTAAAATGGGGGGCCGGGGAGCTGTTTTTT
j_call: TRBJ2-1; v_call: TRBV7-3; clone_size: few; d_call: .; cdr3_aa: CASSLQGGPEQFF; cdr3_nt: TGTGCCAGCAGCTTACAGGGGGGACCAGAGCAGTTCTTC
j_call: TRBJ2-3; v_call: TRBV27; clone_size: few; d_call: .; cdr3_aa: CASSLWSGTDTQYF; cdr3_nt: TGTGCCAGCAGTTTGTGGAGCGGCACAGATACGCAGTATTTT
j_call: TRBJ1-1; v_call: TRBV12-5; clone_size: many; d_call: .; cdr3_aa: CASGRPGGRAEAFF; cdr3_nt: TGTGCTAGTGGTCGACCGGGGGGGAGGGCTGAAGCTTTCTTT
j_call: TRBJ1-1; v_call: TRBV19; clone_size: few; d_call: .; cdr3_aa: CASFRPGINTEAFF; cdr3_nt: TGTGCCAGTTTTAGGCCAGGGATTAACACTGAAGCTTTCTTT
j_call: TRBJ2-7; v_call: TRBV28; clone_size: many; d_call: TRBD2; cdr3_aa: CASSLREATYEQYF; cdr3_nt: TGTGCCAGCAGTTTGCGGGAGGCGACCTACGAGCAGTACTTC
j_call: TRBJ1-1; v_call: TRBV7-8; clone_size: .; d_call: .; cdr3_aa: CASSANRAAGTEAFF; cdr3_nt: TGTGCCAGCAGCGCCAACAGGGCGGCGGGCACTGAAGCTTTCTTT
j_call: TRBJ2-3; v_call: TRBV28; clone_size: many; d_call: TRBD2; cdr3_aa: CASLGRLAEDTQYF; cdr3_nt: TGTGCCAGCCTCGGAAGGCTAGCGGAAGATACGCAGTATTTT
j_call: TRBJ2-1; v_call: TRBV2; clone_size: many; d_call: .; cdr3_aa: CASSGRPPRTYNEQFF; cdr3_nt: TGTGCCAGCAGTGGCCGGCCCCCTCGCACCTACAATGAGCAGTTCTTC
j_call: TRBJ2-7; v_call: TRBV28; clone_size: many; d_call: TRBD1; cdr3_aa: CASSPPRDSYTEQYF; cdr3_nt: TGTGCCAGCAGTCCCCCCCGGGACAGCTATACGGAGCAGTACTTC
j_call: TRBJ2-7; v_call: TRBV11-3; clone_size: many; d_call: .; cdr3_aa: CASSDRDRSYEQYF; cdr3_nt: TGTGCCAGCAGCGACCGCGACAGGTCTTACGAGCAGTACTTC
j_call: TRBJ2-2; v_call: TRBV7-3; clone_size: many; d_call: TRBD1; cdr3_aa: CASSNPGPGGPGELFF; cdr3_nt: TGTGCCAGCAGCAACCCAGGACCAGGGGGCCCCGGGGAGCTGTTTTTT
j_call: TRBJ1-1; v_call: TRBV12-3/TRBV12-4; clone_size: many; d_call: TRBD1; cdr3_aa: CASRKDRGNTEAFF; cdr3_nt: TGTGCCAGCAGAAAGGACAGGGGGAACACTGAAGCTTTCTTT
j_call: TRBJ2-5; v_call: TRBV5-1; clone_size: many; d_call: .; cdr3_aa: CASQLQSQARETQYF; cdr3_nt: TGCGCCAGCCAACTTCAGTCTCAGGCGAGGGAGACCCAGTACTTC
j_call: TRBJ2-1; v_call: TRBV4-1; clone_size: many; d_call: .; cdr3_aa: CASSQGDNEQFF; cdr3_nt: TGTGCCAGCAGCCAGGGCGACAATGAGCAGTTCTTC
j_call: TRBJ2-1; v_call: TRBV11-3; clone_size: many; d_call: TRBD2; cdr3_aa: CASSFFSGAKGEQFF; cdr3_nt: TGTGCCAGCAGCTTCTTCAGCGGGGCGAAAGGTGAGCAGTTCTTC
j_call: TRBJ2-1; v_call: TRBV6-2/TRBV6-3; clone_size: many; d_call: .; cdr3_aa: CASSYRDLQFF; cdr3_nt: TGTGCCAGCAGTTATCGGGACCTACAGTTCTTC
j_call: TRBJ2-7; v_call: TRBV10-1; clone_size: many; d_call: .; cdr3_aa: CASSTGLTRDLEQYF; cdr3_nt: TGCGCCAGCAGTACGGGCCTAACTAGGGATCTCGAGCAGTACTTC
j_call: TRBJ2-7; v_call: TRBV27; clone_size: many; d_call: TRBD2; cdr3_aa: CASSLSQTSPYEQYF; cdr3_nt: TGTGCCAGCAGTTTATCGCAGACTAGCCCCTACGAGCAGTACTTC
j_call: TRBJ2-7; v_call: TRBV6-5; clone_size: .; d_call: TRBD2; cdr3_aa: CASSYGTSGSGHEQYF; cdr3_nt: TGTGCCAGCAGTTACGGGACTAGCGGGAGTGGGCACGAGCAGTACTTC
j_call: TRBJ2-1; v_call: TRBV10-3; clone_size: many; d_call: TRBD2; cdr3_aa: CAISESGLAAPSSYNEQFF; cdr3_nt: TGTGCCATCAGTGAGTCGGGACTAGCGGCCCCGAGCTCCTACAATGAGCAGTTCTTC
j_call: TRBJ2-7; v_call: TRBV11-2; clone_size: .; d_call: TRBD2; cdr3_aa: CASSPQLGARTGASGLSYEQYF; cdr3_nt: TGTGCCAGCAGCCCCCAATTAGGCGCTAGGACGGGAGCTAGCGGGCTCTCCTACGAGCAGTACTTC
j_call: TRBJ2-3; v_call: TRBV5-1; clone_size: few; d_call: TRBD2; cdr3_aa: CASSLLQRESDTQYF; cdr3_nt: TGCGCCAGCAGCCTACTGCAGCGGGAATCCGATACGCAGTATTTT
j_call: TRBJ2-3; v_call: TRBV28; clone_size: many; d_call: TRBD2; cdr3_aa: CASNTRTSGRPDTQYF; cdr3_nt: TGTGCCAGCAACACCCGGACTAGCGGGAGACCAGATACGCAGTATTTT
j_call: TRBJ2-7; v_call: TRBV27; clone_size: many; d_call: TRBD1; cdr3_aa: CASSWGTGDYEQYF; cdr3_nt: TGTGCCAGCAGTTGGGGGACAGGGGACTACGAGCAGTACTTC
j_call: TRBJ2-5; v_call: TRBV5-5; clone_size: .; d_call: TRBD2; cdr3_aa: CASSLSGLSGGGETQYF; cdr3_nt: TGTGCCAGCAGCTTGTCAGGACTCTCGGGGGGTGGAGAGACCCAGTACTTC
j_call: TRBJ2-3; v_call: TRBV20-1; clone_size: .; d_call: TRBD2; cdr3_aa: CSASLRAGDLGTDTQYF; cdr3_nt: TGCAGTGCTTCCCTCAGAGCGGGAGATCTTGGCACAGATACACAGTATTTT
j_call: TRBJ2-7; v_call: TRBV11-2; clone_size: once; d_call: .; cdr3_aa: CASSPPDEPLGEQYF; cdr3_nt: TGTGCCAGCAGCCCGCCTGACGAGCCCCTCGGCGAGCAGTACTTC
j_call: TRBJ2-5; v_call: TRBV7-2; clone_size: .; d_call: TRBD2; cdr3_aa: CASSTPSGPETQYF; cdr3_nt: TGTGCCAGCAGCACACCTAGCGGGCCCGAGACCCAGTACTTC
j_call: TRBJ2-3; v_call: TRBV28; clone_size: .; d_call: TRBD2; cdr3_aa: CASSSRTSGRADTQYF; cdr3_nt: TGTGCCAGCAGTTCCCGGACTAGCGGGAGGGCAGATACGCAGTATTTT
j_call: TRBJ2-5; v_call: TRBV6-1; clone_size: many; d_call: .; cdr3_aa: CASSDGPGSETQYF; cdr3_nt: TGTGCCAGCAGTGACGGACCCGGCAGTGAGACCCAGTACTTC
j_call: TRBJ2-1; v_call: TRBV7-9; clone_size: many; d_call: TRBD2; cdr3_aa: CASSLALGLSFEQFF; cdr3_nt: TGTGCCAGCAGCTTAGCGTTGGGACTATCTTTTGAGCAGTTCTTC
j_call: TRBJ1-3; v_call: TRBV13; clone_size: few; d_call: .; cdr3_aa: CASSQQTDGRNTIYF; cdr3_nt: TGTGCCAGCAGCCAGCAAACGGACGGGCGGAACACCATATATTTT
j_call: TRBJ2-6; v_call: TRBV20-1; clone_size: once; d_call: .; cdr3_aa: CSARPDSGANVLTF; cdr3_nt: TGCAGTGCCCGGCCCGACTCTGGGGCCAACGTCCTGACTTTC